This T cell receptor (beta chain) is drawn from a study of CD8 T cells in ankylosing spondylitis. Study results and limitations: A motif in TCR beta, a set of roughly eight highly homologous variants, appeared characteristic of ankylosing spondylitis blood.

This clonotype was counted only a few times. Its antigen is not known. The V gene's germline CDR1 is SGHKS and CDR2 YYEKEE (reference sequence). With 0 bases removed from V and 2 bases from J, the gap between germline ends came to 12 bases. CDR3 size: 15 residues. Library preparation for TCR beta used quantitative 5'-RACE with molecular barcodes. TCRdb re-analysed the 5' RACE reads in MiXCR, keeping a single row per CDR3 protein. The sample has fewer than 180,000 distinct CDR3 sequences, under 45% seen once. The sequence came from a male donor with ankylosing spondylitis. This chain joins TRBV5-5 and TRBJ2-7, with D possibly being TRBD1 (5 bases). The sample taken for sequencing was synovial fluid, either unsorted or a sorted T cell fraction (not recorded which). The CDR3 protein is CASSLVLDNPYEQYF. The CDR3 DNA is TGTGCCAGCAGCTTGGTTCTGGACAATCCCTACGAGCAGTACTTC.